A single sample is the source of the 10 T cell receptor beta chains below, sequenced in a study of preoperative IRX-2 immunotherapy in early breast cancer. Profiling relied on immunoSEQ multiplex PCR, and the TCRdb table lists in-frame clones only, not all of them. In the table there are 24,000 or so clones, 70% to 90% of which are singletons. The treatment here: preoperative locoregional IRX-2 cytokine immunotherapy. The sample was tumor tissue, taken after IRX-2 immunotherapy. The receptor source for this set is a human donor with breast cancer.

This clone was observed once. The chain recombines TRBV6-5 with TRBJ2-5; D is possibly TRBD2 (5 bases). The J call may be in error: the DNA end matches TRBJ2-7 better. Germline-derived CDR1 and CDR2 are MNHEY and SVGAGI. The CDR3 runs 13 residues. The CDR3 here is CASTADYYYEQYF. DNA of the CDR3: TGTGCCAGCACCGCCGACTATTACTACGAGCAGTACTTC.

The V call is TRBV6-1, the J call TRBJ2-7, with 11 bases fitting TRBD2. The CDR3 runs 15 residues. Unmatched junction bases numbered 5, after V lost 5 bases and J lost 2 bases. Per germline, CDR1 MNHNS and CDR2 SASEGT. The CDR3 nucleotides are TGTGCCAGCAGTACTCGACTAGCGGGGACCTACGAGCAGTACTTC. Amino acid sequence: CASSTRLAGTYEQYF.

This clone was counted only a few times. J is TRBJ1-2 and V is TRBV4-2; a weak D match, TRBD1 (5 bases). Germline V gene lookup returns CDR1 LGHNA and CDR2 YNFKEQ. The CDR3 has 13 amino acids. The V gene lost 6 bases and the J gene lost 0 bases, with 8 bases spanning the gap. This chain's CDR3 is CASRGESNYGYTF. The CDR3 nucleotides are TGTGCCAGCAGGGGGGAATCTAACTATGGCTACACCTTC.

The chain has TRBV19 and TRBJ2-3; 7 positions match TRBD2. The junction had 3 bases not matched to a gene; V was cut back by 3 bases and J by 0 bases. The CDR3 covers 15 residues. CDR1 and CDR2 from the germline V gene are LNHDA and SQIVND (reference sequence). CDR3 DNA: TGTGCCAGTAGTATGGGACTAACTAGCACAGATACGCAGTATTTT. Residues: CASSMGLTSTDTQYF.

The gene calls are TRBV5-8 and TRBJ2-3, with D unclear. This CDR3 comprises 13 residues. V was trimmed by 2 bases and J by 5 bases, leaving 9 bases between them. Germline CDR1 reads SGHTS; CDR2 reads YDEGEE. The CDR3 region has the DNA TGTGCCAGCAGCTTCCTCGGCGGAGATACGCAGTATTTT. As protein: CASSFLGGDTQYF.

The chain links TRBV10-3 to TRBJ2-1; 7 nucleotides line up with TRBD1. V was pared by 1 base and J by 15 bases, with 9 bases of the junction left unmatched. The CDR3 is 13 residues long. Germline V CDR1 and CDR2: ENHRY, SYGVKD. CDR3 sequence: CAISELGQADSFF. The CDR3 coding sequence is TGTGCCATCAGTGAGTTAGGACAGGCGGATTCGTTCTTC.

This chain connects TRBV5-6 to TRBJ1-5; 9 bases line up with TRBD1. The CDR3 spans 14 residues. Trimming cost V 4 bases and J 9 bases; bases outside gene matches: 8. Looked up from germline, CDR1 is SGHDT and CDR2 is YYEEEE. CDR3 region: CASSTGTGTRPQHF. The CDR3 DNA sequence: TGTGCCAGCAGCACCGGGACAGGGACACGGCCCCAGCATTTT.

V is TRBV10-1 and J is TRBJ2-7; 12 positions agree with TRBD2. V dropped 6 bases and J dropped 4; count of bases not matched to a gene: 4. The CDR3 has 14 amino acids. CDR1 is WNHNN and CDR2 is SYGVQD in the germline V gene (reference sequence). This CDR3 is CASRGLAGRYEQYV. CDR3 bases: TGCGCCAGCAGAGGACTAGCGGGGCGATACGAGCAGTACGTC.

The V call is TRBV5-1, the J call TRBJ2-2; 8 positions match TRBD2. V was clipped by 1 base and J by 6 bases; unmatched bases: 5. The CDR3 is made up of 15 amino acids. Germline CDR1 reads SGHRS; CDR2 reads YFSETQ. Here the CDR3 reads CASSLPGGPSGELFF. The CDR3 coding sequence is TGCGCCAGCAGCTTGCCGGGGGGGCCCTCCGGGGAGCTGTTTTTT.

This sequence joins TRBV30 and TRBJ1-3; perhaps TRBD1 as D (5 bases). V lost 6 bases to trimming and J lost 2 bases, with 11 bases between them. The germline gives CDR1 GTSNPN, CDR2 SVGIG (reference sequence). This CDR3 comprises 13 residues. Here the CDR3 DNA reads TGTGCCTGTGACAGTAAAACTGGAAACACCATATATTTT. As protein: CACDSKTGNTIYF.